The 21 T cell receptor beta chains reported below all come from one sample, sequenced in a study of blood T cell repertoires in COVID-19. The assay was immunoSEQ multiplex PCR, and TCRdb's table has in-frame clones only and misses some. Among over 70,000 clones listed, roughly 84% were seen once. Sample: peripheral blood. These TCRs come from a man aged 55-75 years with COVID-19, enrolled during active disease.

The chain uses TRBV5-4 and TRBJ1-6; 10 bases fit TRBD1. CDR1 is SGHNT and CDR2 is YYREEE in the germline V gene (reference sequence). V lost 4 bases to trimming and J lost 10 bases; unmatched junction nucleotides: 5. This CDR3 contains 14 residues. The CDR3 is CASSPDRGYSPLHF. The CDR3, as DNA: TGTGCCAGCAGCCCGGACAGGGGGTACTCACCCCTCCACTTT.

The chain is built from TRBV6-5 and TRBJ2-7; no reliable D call. V lost 7 bases and J lost 2, with 9 bases in between. The germline gives CDR1 MNHEY, CDR2 SVGAGI. This CDR3 has 12 residues. DNA for the CDR3: TGTGCCAGCATCGGCAGGACCTACGAGCAGTACTTC. The encoded protein is CASIGRTYEQYF.

The chain is built from TRBV5-1 and TRBJ1-6; TRBD1 aligns across 9 bases. V lost 0 bases, J lost 6 bases, and 7 bases stayed unmatched. The germline V gene has CDR1 SGHRS and CDR2 YFSETQ. The CDR3 spans 17 residues. This chain's CDR3 is CASSLDGQGYGNSPLHF. The CDR3 region has the DNA TGCGCCAGCAGCTTGGACGGACAGGGGTACGGTAATTCACCCCTCCACTTT.

This clone occurred a few times. The V gene is TRBV13, the J gene TRBJ2-1; D is ambiguous. CDR1 PRHDT and CDR2 FYEKMQ come from the germline V gene (reference sequence). This CDR3 region has 11 residues. V was trimmed by 2 bases and J by 8 bases, leaving 4 bases between them. The CDR3 sequence: CASSLTDEQFF. The CDR3 nucleotides read TGTGCCAGCAGCTTAACGGATGAGCAGTTCTTC.

The chain is built from TRBV7-3 and TRBJ2-1, with 7 bases identical to TRBD2. Germline CDR1 and CDR2: SGHTA and FQGTGA. This CDR3 comprises 14 residues. After removal of 5 bases from V and 4 bases from J, the junction contained 5 bases not matched to a gene. The CDR3 nucleotides are TGTGCCAGCAGCACAAGCGGGATTTACAATGAGCAGTTCTTC. Translation: CASSTSGIYNEQFF.

This clone was seen only a few times. The chain combines TRBV6-5 with TRBJ2-7; 7 bases are shared with TRBD2. Per germline, CDR1 MNHEY and CDR2 SVGAGI. The CDR3 is 13 amino acids. After removal of 6 bases from V and 6 bases from J, the junction contained 8 bases not matched to a gene. In DNA form, the CDR3 reads TGTGCCAGCAGCCGGGACTATACCGGCGAGCAGTACTTC. Its translation: CASSRDYTGEQYF.

The CDR3 DNA reads as TGTGCCAGCAGTTCGGACAGGGCGGGAGGCAATCAGCCCCAGCATTTT. This encodes CASSSDRAGGNQPQHF. This chain links TRBV6-6 with TRBJ1-5; 8 bases map to TRBD1. This CDR3 has 16 amino acids. J gave up 2 bases and V 4 bases, and 7 bases lay outside the gene matches. CDR1 and CDR2 (germline): MNHNY, SVGAGI (reference sequence).

The CDR3, as DNA: TGTGCCAGCAGCCAAGAAGAGGGCCGGAAAGGAAACACCATATATTTT. Protein product: CASSQEEGRKGNTIYF. V and J are TRBV4-2 and TRBJ1-3, with D unclear. The CDR3 runs 16 residues. Trimming cost V 0 bases and J 4 bases, with 13 bases left between them. Germline V gives CDR1 LGHNA, CDR2 YNFKEQ.

V usage is TRBV6-6 and J usage is TRBJ1-4; D is perhaps TRBD1 (6 bases). The CDR3 contains 15 residues. The V gene lost 5 bases and the J gene lost 8 bases, with 18 bases spanning the gap. CDR1 is MNHNY, CDR2 SVGAGI, per germline (reference sequence). The DNA of the CDR3 is TGTGCCAGCAGTCTACAGGGCCCTTCGGGCGAAAAACTGTTTTTT. Translated, it gives CASSLQGPSGEKLFF.

This clone has just one count. The genes are TRBV11-3 and TRBJ2-2, with 7 bases matching TRBD1. Germline V gene sequence: CDR1 SGHNT, CDR2 YENEEA. J was trimmed by 4 bases and V by 1 base; bases with no gene match: 3. CDR3 length: 15 residues. Here the CDR3 DNA reads TGTGCCAGCAGCTTAGCGGGACAGTTCACCGGGGAGCTGTTTTTT. It yields the protein CASSLAGQFTGELFF.

The rearrangement joins TRBV6-1 to TRBJ1-1, with TRBD1 matching 7 bases. CDR1 is MNHNS, CDR2 SASEGT, per germline. After removal of 3 bases from V and 3 bases from J, the junction contained 7 bases not matched to a gene. This CDR3 spans 15 amino acids. DNA of the CDR3: TGTGCCAGCAGTGATACCCAGGGGGTGGACACTGAAGCTTTCTTT. Protein sequence: CASSDTQGVDTEAFF.

The CDR3 DNA reads TGTGCCAGCAGTCGGGACAGGGGTGGAAAACTGTTTTTT. This encodes CASSRDRGGKLFF. This chain joins TRBV6-5 and TRBJ1-4, with 10 bases fitting TRBD1. V was pared by 5 bases and J by 10 bases, with 4 bases of the junction left unmatched. The length of the CDR3 is 13 residues. CDR1 and CDR2 (germline): MNHEY, SVGAGI.

This chain links TRBV10-2 with TRBJ2-4, with D unclear. The CDR3 totals 16 residues. Germline values: CDR1 WSHSY, CDR2 SAAADI. V lost 5 bases to trimming and J lost 4 bases, with 18 bases between them. As DNA, the CDR3 is TGCGCCAGCAGTTTTTTTACCCCCGCCGGGAAAAACATTCAGTACTTC. Amino acid sequence: CASSFFTPAGKNIQYF.

The J gene is TRBJ2-7, the V gene TRBV6-1; 8 bases agree with TRBD2. The CDR3 is 17 amino acids. V shed 2 bases and J 0 bases; nucleotides not matched to a gene: 9. The germline V gene encodes CDR1 MNHNS and CDR2 SASEGT. This CDR3 reads CASSETSTSGPSYEQYF. The CDR3, as DNA: TGTGCCAGCAGTGAAACGTCCACTAGCGGCCCCTCCTACGAGCAGTACTTC.

The V gene is TRBV11-2, the J gene TRBJ1-5, with D maybe TRBD1 (6 bases). The CDR3 has 15 amino acids. Germline CDR1 SGHAT, CDR2 FQNNGV. V dropped 1 base and J dropped 4 bases, with 11 bases sitting between them. The CDR3 is CASSLGAGTNQPQHF. In DNA, the CDR3 is TGTGCCAGCAGCTTAGGGGCAGGGACAAATCAGCCCCAGCATTTT.

In nucleotides, the CDR3 is TGTGCCAGCAGTTACTCGGGAGCCATGAACACTGAAGCTTTCTTT. Translating it yields CASSYSGAMNTEAFF. The V gene is TRBV6-5, the J gene TRBJ1-1; D gene uncertain. Germline CDR1 is MNHEY and CDR2 is SVGAGI. The V and J ends lost 0 bases and 0 bases respectively, with 8 bases between them. The CDR3 covers 15 residues.

CDR3 nucleotide sequence: TGTGCCATCAGTCTAGGACTACTTCAACGGGACAGCCCCCATGCTGAAGCTTTCTTT. As protein: CAISLGLLQRDSPHAEAFF. J is TRBJ1-1 and V is TRBV10-3, with TRBD1 matching 7 bases. From germline, CDR1 is ENHRY and CDR2 SYGVKD. The V gene end was trimmed by 5 bases and the J gene end by 6 bases; junction bases not matched to a gene: 24. The CDR3 length is 19 residues.

The V call is TRBV6-5, the J call TRBJ1-5; 7 bases are a match to TRBD1. The CDR3 totals 15 residues. V dropped 5 bases and J dropped 6; count of bases not matched to a gene: 10. In germline, CDR1 is MNHEY, CDR2 SVGAGI. The DNA for the CDR3 is TGTGCCAGCAGTCCGTCAAGACAGGGCTCTCAGCCCCAGCATTTT. Protein: CASSPSRQGSQPQHF.

This sequence joins TRBV6-5 and TRBJ1-1; no clear D. Germline CDR1 reads MNHEY; CDR2 reads SVGAGI. The V and J ends lost 0 bases and 3 bases respectively, with 11 bases between them. The CDR3 length is 15 residues. The CDR3 nucleotides read TGTGCCAGCAGTTACTCGTACGACATCGACACTGAAGCTTTCTTT. It codes for CASSYSYDIDTEAFF.

The rearrangement uses TRBV30 and TRBJ1-1, with 8 nucleotides matching TRBD1. Per germline, CDR1 GTSNPN and CDR2 SVGIG (reference sequence). This CDR3 has 14 residues. With 2 bases clipped from V and 6 bases from J, the junction kept 8 bases outside the gene matches. The CDR3 bases are TGTGCCTGGAGTATCCCAGGGGGCCTTGCTGAAGCTTTCTTT. Protein product: CAWSIPGGLAEAFF.

This chain uses TRBV5-1 with TRBJ1-2, with a possible D match to TRBD1 (6 bases). Germline CDR1 SGHRS, CDR2 YFSETQ. V lost 4 bases and J lost 8, with 12 bases in between. The CDR3 loop spans 12 amino acids. In DNA form, the CDR3 reads TGCGCCAGCAGCGGGACAAAGGGCGGCTACACCTTC. Protein product: CASSGTKGGYTF.